This passage covers 20 T cell receptor beta chains from one sample sequenced in a study of blood T cell repertoires in COVID-19. Method: immunoSEQ multiplex PCR; TCRdb's copy keeps in-frame clones and lacks some. The repertoire holds 40,000 to 60,000 clones, with around 86% as singletons. The sequenced sample consisted of peripheral blood. The receptors were sampled from a human donor in a cohort sampled during active COVID-19.

The V and J genes are TRBV7-2 and TRBJ2-2, with a weak D call TRBD2 (6 bases). The CDR3 contains 14 residues. The V end was cut by 4 bases, the J end by 6 bases, with 12 bases between. Germline V CDR1 and CDR2: SGHTA, FQGNSA. The CDR3 DNA reads TGTGCCAGCAGCTACGGGAGAGCGGCCGGGGAGCTGTTTTTT. Encoded protein: CASSYGRAAGELFF.

This rearrangement joins TRBV3-1 (or the pseudogene TRBV3-2) to TRBJ2-7; 9 bases align to TRBD2. The CDR3 covers 15 residues. The germline gives CDR1 LGHDT, CDR2 YNNKEL (reference sequence). V lost 1 base, J lost 2 bases, and 3 bases stayed unmatched. The CDR3 DNA reads as TGTGCCAGCAGCCAAGGTCAGCGGGGGGCCTACGAGCAGTACTTC. Translating it yields CASSQGQRGAYEQYF.

J is TRBJ2-3 and V is TRBV5-6; no firm D call. Germline-derived CDR1 and CDR2 are SGHDT and YYEEEE. CDR3 length equals 19 residues. The V end was cut by 4 bases, the J end by 3 bases, with 27 bases between. CDR3 amino acids: CASSKQPIQSFRRTDTQYF. CDR3 nucleotide sequence: TGTGCCAGCAGCAAGCAACCGATACAGAGCTTTCGAAGGACAGATACGCAGTATTTT.

This chain connects TRBV5-6 to TRBJ2-2; 9 bases agree with TRBD2. The CDR3 has 15 residues. Germline lookup yields CDR1 SGHDT and CDR2 YYEEEE. V was pared by 5 bases and J by 1 base, with 3 bases of the junction left unmatched. This CDR3 reads CASRKLAGNTGELFF. In DNA form, the CDR3 reads TGTGCCAGCAGAAAACTAGCGGGGAACACCGGGGAGCTGTTTTTT. The variable domain in full, with the rest retrieved from reference TRBV5-6 and TRBJ2-2, is DAGVTQSPTHLIKTRGQQVTLRCSPKSGHDTVSWYQQALGQGPQFIFQYYEEEERQRGNFPDRFSGHQFPNYSSELNVNALLLGDSALYLCASRKLAGNTGELFFGEGSRLTVL.

The chain employs TRBV10-3 and TRBJ1-3; unclear D gene. Germline-derived CDR1 and CDR2 are ENHRY and SYGVKD. V gave up 0 bases and J gave up 7 bases, with 10 bases separating them. The CDR3 loop spans 14 amino acids. Written as DNA, the CDR3 is TGTGCCATCAGTGAGTCGGGGAGTCGGAACACCATATATTTT. It yields the protein CAISESGSRNTIYF.

The rearrangement uses TRBV5-6 and TRBJ2-3; 7 bases agree with TRBD1. V lost 0 bases, J lost 0 bases, and 7 bases stayed unmatched. CDR3 length equals 17 residues. CDR1 and CDR2 (germline): SGHDT, YYEEEE. The chain's CDR3 is CASSLEGDRLSTDTQYF. The CDR3 coding sequence is TGTGCCAGCAGCTTGGAGGGGGACAGATTGAGCACAGATACGCAGTATTTT.

This clone was seen just once. The chain combines TRBV30 with TRBJ1-3; 7 bases agree with TRBD1. J gave up 4 bases and V 3 bases, and 9 bases lay outside the gene matches. The CDR3 totals 15 residues. Germline CDR1 GTSNPN, CDR2 SVGIG (reference sequence). CDR3 coding DNA: TGTGCCTGGAGATCCACAGGGGCCTCGGGAAACACCATATATTTT. It yields the protein CAWRSTGASGNTIYF.

The chain uses TRBV7-2 and TRBJ2-1, with 10 nucleotides matching TRBD2. The CDR3 spans 15 residues. The germline CDR1 and CDR2 sequences are SGHTA and FQGNSA. Germline trimming cut 5 bases from V and 3 bases from J; bases unmatched to any gene: 4. CDR3 sequence reads: CASSPSGRVYNEQFF. The CDR3 coding sequence is TGTGCCAGCAGCCCAAGCGGGAGGGTCTACAATGAGCAGTTCTTC.

This clone was seen a handful of times. The chain couples TRBV2 to TRBJ1-3; 8 bases agree with TRBD1. The CDR3 contains 15 residues. Germline V CDR1 and CDR2: SNHLY, FYNNEI. V lost 8 bases and J lost 0; bases outside the gene matches: 6. The CDR3 coding sequence is TGTGCCAGCGGGCAGGGGGCCCACTCTGGAAACACCATATATTTT. Residues: CASGQGAHSGNTIYF.

The chain is built from TRBV29-1 and TRBJ2-3, with D unclear. V lost 4 bases, J lost 5 bases, and 10 bases lay in between. The CDR3 loop spans 12 amino acids. Germline assignment: CDR1 SQVTM and CDR2 ANQGSEA. The CDR3 protein is CSVAVVGDTQYF. In DNA form, the CDR3 reads TGCAGCGTTGCGGTCGTTGGAGATACGCAGTATTTT.

The rearrangement joins TRBV6-2 or TRBV6-3 to TRBJ2-3; maybe TRBD1 (5 bases). Germline CDR1 is MNHEY and CDR2 is SVGEGT. CDR3 length: 16 residues. Trimming stripped 2 bases from V and 1 base from J, with 13 bases between. The CDR3 sequence: CASSYGQGLGTDTQYF. The CDR3 region has the DNA TGTGCCAGCAGTTACGGGCAGGGTCTAGGCACAGATACGCAGTATTTT.

The V and J genes are TRBV3-1 (or the pseudogene TRBV3-2) and TRBJ2-7, with unresolved D. Germline lookup yields CDR1 LGHDT and CDR2 YNNKEL (reference sequence). The V end lost 0 bases, the J end lost 5 bases, and 8 bases lay between the germline ends. CDR3 length equals 13 residues. The CDR3 DNA reads TGTGCCAGCAGCCAAGAGGTCTGGCACGAGCAGTACTTC. It yields the protein CASSQEVWHEQYF.

The chain links TRBV2 to TRBJ1-2; TRBD1 matches 10 bases. This CDR3 region has 19 residues. Trimming cost V 9 bases and J 7 bases; bases outside gene matches: 26. CDR1 and CDR2 from the germline V gene are SNHLY and FYNNEI. The CDR3 loop reads CARQRKVRDRGSSPGGYTF. The CDR3 nucleotides are TGTGCCAGGCAGCGCAAAGTCCGGGACAGGGGATCCTCACCCGGTGGCTACACCTTC.

V is TRBV7-8 and J is TRBJ2-1; TRBD2 matches at 8 bases. The CDR3 runs 14 residues. V lost 5 bases to trimming and J lost 3 bases; unmatched junction nucleotides: 3. The V gene's germline CDR1 is SGHVS and CDR2 FQNEAQ. The CDR3 DNA is TGTGCCAGCAGCCTGGCGGGAGGCTACAATGAGCAGTTCTTC. Residues: CASSLAGGYNEQFF.

The CDR3 DNA is TGTGCCAGCTCACCACCTCATCTCAGACTAGCGGGAGGGCCCTACGAGCAGTACTTC. Its translation: CASSPPHLRLAGGPYEQYF. The chain joins TRBV18 to TRBJ2-7; 14 bases line up with TRBD2. This CDR3 contains 19 residues. In germline, CDR1 is KGHSH, CDR2 LQKENI. After removal of 0 bases from V and 2 bases from J, the junction contained 9 bases not matched to a gene.

The genes are TRBV5-4 and TRBJ2-6, with a weak D call TRBD2 (6 bases). The V end was cut by 5 bases, the J end by 1 base, with 10 bases between. CDR3 length equals 15 residues. Germline V gene lookup returns CDR1 SGHNT and CDR2 YYREEE (reference sequence). Here the CDR3 DNA reads TGTGCCAGCAGAAGACTAGAATCTGGGGCCAACGTCCTGACTTTC. Its translation is CASRRLESGANVLTF.

The chain joins TRBV7-9 to TRBJ2-2, with a weak D call TRBD1 (5 bases). CDR1 SEHNR and CDR2 FQNEAQ come from the germline V gene (reference sequence). Trimming cost V 6 bases and J 0 bases, with 11 bases left between them. CDR3 length: 15 residues. The CDR3 DNA follows: TGTGCCAGCAGTATTGACAGAGCGAACACCGGGGAGCTGTTTTTT. The encoded protein is CASSIDRANTGELFF.

This rearrangement joins TRBV7-9 to TRBJ1-2; D gene unclear. The CDR3 totals 12 residues. V was clipped by 5 bases and J by 8 bases, with 12 bases between them. CDR1 is SEHNR, CDR2 FQNEAQ, per germline (reference sequence). The CDR3 loop is CASSPPEEGYTF. The CDR3 DNA reads as TGTGCCAGCAGCCCCCCAGAGGAGGGCTACACCTTC. The whole variable domain, filled in from reference TRBV7-9 and TRBJ1-2, reads DTGVSQNPRHKITKRGQNVTFRCDPISEHNRLYWYRQTLGQGPEFLTYFQNEAQLEKSRLLSDRFSAERPKGSFSTLEIQRTEQGDSAMYLCASSPPEEGYTFGSGTRLTVV.

The V gene is TRBV5-4, the J gene TRBJ2-5; no reliable D call. Per the germline V gene, CDR1 is SGHNT and CDR2 is YYREEE (reference sequence). Trimming stripped 4 bases from V and 5 bases from J, with 12 bases between. The CDR3 is made up of 13 amino acids. The CDR3 DNA reads as TGTGCCAGCAGCGTCGACATGCCGGAGACCCAGTACTTC. Amino acids: CASSVDMPETQYF.

The rearrangement links TRBV27 to TRBJ1-1; perhaps TRBD1 as D (6 bases). The CDR3 length is 13 residues. Looked up from germline, CDR1 is MNHEY and CDR2 is SMNVEV (reference sequence). The V and J ends lost 2 bases and 4 bases respectively, with 8 bases between them. CDR3 DNA: TGTGCCAGCAGTTTAAACAGGGTCACTGAAGCTTTCTTT. Translated, it gives CASSLNRVTEAFF.